This T cell receptor beta chain was captured in a study of a mutant IDH1 vaccine in newly diagnosed glioma. Turning to the study itself: Eight vaccinations reached patients in weeks 1, 3, 5, 7, 11, 15, 19 and 23. Notes on the study in general: Apparently unrelated to pseudoprogression were changes in the top peripheral T cell clonotypes.

In the case of this clone: Its specificity is not known. One end of the junction varies from germline; a read error may be responsible.

Described time point: week 5, during vaccination. Topical imiquimod accompanied each vaccine dose, which consisted of 300 ug of mutant IDH1 20-mer peptide. The CDR3 runs 13 residues. Germline V gives CDR1 LNHDA, CDR2 SQIVND (reference sequence). Measured with immunoSEQ multiplex PCR; TCRdb has only the in-frame clones, and not every one. The sample gives over 25,000 clones, about nine tenths of which show up once; about 3.1% is in the top ten. Sample: peripheral blood mononuclear cells (PBMCs), taken from a glioma patient whose treatment included an IDH1 peptide vaccine. This receptor was obtained from a middle-aged woman with glioma. Some clones in this sample may be carry-over from other donors' samples. This chain links TRBV19 with TRBJ1-2; 7 bases line up with TRBD1. In nucleotides, the CDR3 is TGTGCCAGTAGGCTGACAGGGAGTCCCCATTTGGCCTTC. Amino acids: CASRLTGSPHLAF.